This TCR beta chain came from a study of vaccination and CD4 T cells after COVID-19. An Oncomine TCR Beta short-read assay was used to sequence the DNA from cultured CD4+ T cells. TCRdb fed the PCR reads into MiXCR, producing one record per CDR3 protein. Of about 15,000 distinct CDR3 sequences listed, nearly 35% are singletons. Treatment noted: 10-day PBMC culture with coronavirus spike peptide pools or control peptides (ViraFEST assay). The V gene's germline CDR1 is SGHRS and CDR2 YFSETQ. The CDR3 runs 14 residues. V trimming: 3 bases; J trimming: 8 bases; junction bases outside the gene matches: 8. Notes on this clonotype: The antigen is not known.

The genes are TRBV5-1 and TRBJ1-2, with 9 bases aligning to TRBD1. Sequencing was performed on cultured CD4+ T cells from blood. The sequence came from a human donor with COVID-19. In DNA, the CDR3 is TGCGCCAGCAGCTGGGGGGGACAGGGTAACGGCTACACCTTC. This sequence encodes CASSWGGQGNGYTF. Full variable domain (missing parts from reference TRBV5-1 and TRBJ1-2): KAGVTQTPRYLIKTRGQQVTLSCSPISGHRSVSWYQQTPGQGLQFLFEYFSETQRNKGNFPGRFSGRQFSNSRSEMNVSTLELGDSALYLCASSWGGQGNGYTFGSGTRLTVV.